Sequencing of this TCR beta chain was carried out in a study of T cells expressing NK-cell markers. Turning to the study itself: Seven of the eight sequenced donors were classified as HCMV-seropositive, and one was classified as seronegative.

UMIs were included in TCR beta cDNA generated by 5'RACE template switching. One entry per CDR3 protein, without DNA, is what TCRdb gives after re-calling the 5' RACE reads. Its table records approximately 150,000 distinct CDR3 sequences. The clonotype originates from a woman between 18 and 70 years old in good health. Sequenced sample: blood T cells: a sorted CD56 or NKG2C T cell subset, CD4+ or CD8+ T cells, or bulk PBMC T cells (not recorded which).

This CDR3 is CASSWGLAGEDYNEQFF. The V gene is TRBV5-1, the J gene TRBJ2-1; TCRdb calls TRBD2, which cannot be checked without DNA. CDR3 length: 17 amino acids. Germline lookup yields CDR1 SGHRS and CDR2 YFSETQ.